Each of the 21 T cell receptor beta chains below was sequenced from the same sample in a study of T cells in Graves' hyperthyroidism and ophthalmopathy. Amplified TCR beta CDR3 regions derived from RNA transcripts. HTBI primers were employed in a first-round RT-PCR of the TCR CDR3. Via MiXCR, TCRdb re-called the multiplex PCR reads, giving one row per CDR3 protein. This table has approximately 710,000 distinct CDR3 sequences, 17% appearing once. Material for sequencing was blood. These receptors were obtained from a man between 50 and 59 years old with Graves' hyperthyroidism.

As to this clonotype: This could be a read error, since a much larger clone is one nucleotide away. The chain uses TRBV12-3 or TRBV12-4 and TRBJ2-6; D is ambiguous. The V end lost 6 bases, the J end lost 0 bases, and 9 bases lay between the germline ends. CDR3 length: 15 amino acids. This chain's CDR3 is CASRIRSSGANVLTF. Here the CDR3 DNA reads TGTGCCAGCAGGATACGGAGCTCTGGGGCCAACGTCCTGACTTTC.

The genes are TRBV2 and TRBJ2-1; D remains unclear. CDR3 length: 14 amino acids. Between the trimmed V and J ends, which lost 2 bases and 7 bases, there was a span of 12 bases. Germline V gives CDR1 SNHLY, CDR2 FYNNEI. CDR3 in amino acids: CASSESYAGNEQFF. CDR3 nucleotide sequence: TGTGCCAGCAGTGAAAGCTACGCTGGGAATGAGCAGTTCTTC.

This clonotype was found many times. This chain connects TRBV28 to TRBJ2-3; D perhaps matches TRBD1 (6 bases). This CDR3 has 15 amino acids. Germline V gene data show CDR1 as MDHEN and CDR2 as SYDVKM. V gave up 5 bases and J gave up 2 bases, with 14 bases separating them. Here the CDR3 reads CASSPQGPDTDTQYF. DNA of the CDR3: TGTGCCAGCAGTCCCCAGGGGCCTGACACAGATACGCAGTATTTT.

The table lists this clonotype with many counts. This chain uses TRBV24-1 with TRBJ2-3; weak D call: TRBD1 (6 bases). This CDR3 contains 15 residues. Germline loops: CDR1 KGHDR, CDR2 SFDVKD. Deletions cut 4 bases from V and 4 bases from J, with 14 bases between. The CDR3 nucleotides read TGTGCCACCAGTGAGCGAGTTACAGGGTCAGATACGCAGTATTTT. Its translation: CATSERVTGSDTQYF.

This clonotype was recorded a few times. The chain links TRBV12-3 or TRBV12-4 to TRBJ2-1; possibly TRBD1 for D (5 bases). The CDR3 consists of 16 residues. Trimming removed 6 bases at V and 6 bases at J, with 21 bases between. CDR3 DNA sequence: TGTGCCAGCAGGCCGACCCTAGGCCCCAGGGCCAATGAGCAGTTCTTC. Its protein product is CASRPTLGPRANEQFF.

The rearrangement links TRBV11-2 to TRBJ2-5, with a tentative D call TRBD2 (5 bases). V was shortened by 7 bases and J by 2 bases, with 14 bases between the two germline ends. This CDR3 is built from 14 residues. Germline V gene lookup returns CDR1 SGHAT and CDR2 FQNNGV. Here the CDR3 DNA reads TGTGCCAGCAAAGAGGAAAGCGGACAAGAGACCCAGTACTTC. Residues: CASKEESGQETQYF.

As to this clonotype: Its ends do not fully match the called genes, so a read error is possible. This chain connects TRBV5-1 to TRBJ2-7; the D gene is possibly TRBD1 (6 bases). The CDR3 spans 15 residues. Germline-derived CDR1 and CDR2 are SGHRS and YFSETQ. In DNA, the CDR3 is TGCGCCAGCAGCTTCAACTTCCAGGGGAAAAACGAGGAGTACTTC. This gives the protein CASSFNFQGKNEEYF.

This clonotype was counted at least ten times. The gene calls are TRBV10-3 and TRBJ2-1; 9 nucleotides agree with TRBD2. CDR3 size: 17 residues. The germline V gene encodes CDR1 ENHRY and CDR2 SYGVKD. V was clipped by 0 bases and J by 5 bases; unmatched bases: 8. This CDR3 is CAISESALREGHNEQFF. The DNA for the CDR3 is TGTGCCATCAGTGAGTCGGCTTTGCGGGAGGGCCACAATGAGCAGTTCTTC.

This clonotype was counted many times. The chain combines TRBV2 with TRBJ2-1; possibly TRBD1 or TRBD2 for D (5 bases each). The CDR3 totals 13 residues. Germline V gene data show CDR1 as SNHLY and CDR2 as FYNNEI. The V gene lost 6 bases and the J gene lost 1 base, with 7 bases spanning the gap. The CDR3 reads CASRGPSYNEQFF. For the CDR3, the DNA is TGTGCCAGCAGGGGACCTTCCTACAATGAGCAGTTCTTC.

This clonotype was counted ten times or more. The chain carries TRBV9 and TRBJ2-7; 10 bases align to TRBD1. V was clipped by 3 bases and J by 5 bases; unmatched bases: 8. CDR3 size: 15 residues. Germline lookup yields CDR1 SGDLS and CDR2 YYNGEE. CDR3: CASSARTGGVNEQYF. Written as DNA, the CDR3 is TGTGCCAGCAGCGCCAGGACAGGGGGTGTCAACGAGCAGTACTTC.

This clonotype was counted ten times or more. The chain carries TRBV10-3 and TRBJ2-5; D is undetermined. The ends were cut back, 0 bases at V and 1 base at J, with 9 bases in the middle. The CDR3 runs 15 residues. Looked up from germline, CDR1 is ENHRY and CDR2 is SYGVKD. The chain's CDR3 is CAISESADIQETQYF. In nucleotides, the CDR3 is TGTGCCATCAGTGAGTCGGCAGATATCCAAGAGACCCAGTACTTC.

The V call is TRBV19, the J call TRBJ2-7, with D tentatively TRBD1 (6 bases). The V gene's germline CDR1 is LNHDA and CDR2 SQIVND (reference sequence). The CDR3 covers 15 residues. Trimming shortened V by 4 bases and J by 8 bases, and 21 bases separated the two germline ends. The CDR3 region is CASSTRGQTFAQQYF. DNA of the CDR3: TGTGCCAGTAGTACACGAGGACAGACCTTTGCTCAGCAGTACTTC.

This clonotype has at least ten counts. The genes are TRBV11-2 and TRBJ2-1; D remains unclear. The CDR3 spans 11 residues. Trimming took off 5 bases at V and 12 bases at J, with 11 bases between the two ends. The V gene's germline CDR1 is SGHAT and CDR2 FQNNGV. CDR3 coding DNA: TGTGCCAGCAGCCGAAGCGAGTGGCAGTTCTTC. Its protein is CASSRSEWQFF.

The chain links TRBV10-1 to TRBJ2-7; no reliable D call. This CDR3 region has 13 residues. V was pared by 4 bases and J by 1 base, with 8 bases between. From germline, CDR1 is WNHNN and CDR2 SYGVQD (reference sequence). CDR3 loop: CASSGEGSYEQYF. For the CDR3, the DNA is TGCGCCAGCAGTGGGGAAGGTTCCTACGAGCAGTACTTC.

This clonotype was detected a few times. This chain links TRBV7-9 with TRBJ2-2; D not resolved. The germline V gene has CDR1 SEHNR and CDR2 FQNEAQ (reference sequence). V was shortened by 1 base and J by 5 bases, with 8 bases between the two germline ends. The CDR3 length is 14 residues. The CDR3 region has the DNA TGTGCCAGCAGCTTAGACTCTCGAACCGGGGAGCTGTTTTTT. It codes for CASSLDSRTGELFF.

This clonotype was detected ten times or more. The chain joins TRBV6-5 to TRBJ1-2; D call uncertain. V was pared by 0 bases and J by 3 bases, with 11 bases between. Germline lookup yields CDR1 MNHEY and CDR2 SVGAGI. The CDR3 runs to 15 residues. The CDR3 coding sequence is TGTGCCAGCAGTTACTCGTTTCGTGAAGACTATGGCTACACCTTC. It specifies CASSYSFREDYGYTF.

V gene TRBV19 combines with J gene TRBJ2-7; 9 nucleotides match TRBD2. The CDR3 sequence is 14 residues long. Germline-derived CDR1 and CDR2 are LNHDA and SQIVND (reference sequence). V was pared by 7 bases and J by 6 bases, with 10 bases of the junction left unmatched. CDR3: CASNSREGPREQYF. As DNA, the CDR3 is TGTGCCAGTAATTCGCGGGAGGGCCCTCGCGAGCAGTACTTC.

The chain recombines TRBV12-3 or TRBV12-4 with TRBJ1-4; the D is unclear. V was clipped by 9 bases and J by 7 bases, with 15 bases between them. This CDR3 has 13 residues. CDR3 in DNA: TGTGCCAGTTTGGCGCAGGCGGGTGAAAAACTGTTTTTT. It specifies CASLAQAGEKLFF.

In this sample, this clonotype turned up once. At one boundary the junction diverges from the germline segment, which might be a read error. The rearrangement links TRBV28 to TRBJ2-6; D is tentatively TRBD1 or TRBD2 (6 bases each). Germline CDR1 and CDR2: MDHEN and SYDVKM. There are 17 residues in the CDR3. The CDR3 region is CASSSTGTPPGANALTF. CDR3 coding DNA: TGTGCCAGCAGTTCCACAGGGACTCCCCCTGGGGCCAACGCCCTGACTTTC.

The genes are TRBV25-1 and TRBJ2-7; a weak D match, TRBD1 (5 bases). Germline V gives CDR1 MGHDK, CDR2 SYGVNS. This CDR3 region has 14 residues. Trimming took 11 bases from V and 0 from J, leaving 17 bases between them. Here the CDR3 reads CACSLTGISYEQYF. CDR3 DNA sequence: TGTGCCTGCTCTCTCACAGGTATCTCCTACGAGCAGTACTTC.

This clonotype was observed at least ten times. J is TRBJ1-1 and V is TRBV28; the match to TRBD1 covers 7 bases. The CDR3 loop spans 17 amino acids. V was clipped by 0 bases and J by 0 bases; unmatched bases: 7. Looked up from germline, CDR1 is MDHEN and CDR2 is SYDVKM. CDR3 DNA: TGTGCCAGCAGTTTATGGGGAGGGGGCAACATGAACACTGAAGCTTTCTTT. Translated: CASSLWGGGNMNTEAFF. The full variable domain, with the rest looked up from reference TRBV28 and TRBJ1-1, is DVKVTQSSRYLVKRTGEKVFLECVQDMDHENMFWYRQDPGLGLRLIYFSYDVKMKEKGDIPEGYSVSREKKERFSLILESASTNQTSMYLCASSLWGGGNMNTEAFFGQGTRLTVV.